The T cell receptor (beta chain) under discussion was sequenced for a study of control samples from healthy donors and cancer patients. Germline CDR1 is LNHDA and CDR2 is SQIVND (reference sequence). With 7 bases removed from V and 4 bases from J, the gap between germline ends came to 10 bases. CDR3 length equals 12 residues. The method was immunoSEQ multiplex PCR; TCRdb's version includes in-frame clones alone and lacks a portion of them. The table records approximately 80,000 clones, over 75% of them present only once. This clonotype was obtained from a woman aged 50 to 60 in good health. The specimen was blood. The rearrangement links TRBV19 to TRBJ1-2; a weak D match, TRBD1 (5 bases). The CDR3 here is CASTGEGYGYTF. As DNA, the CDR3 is TGTGCCAGTACGGGGGAGGGCTATGGCTACACCTTC. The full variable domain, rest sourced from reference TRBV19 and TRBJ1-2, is DGGITQSPKYLFRKEGQNVTLSCEQNLNHDAMYWYRQDPGQGLRLIYYSQIVNDFQKGDIAEGYSVSREKKESFPLTVTSAQKNPTAFYLCASTGEGYGYTFGSGTRLTVV.